This TCR beta chain was sequenced for a study of blood T cells in healthy people across ages (dated by TCRdb to between 2014 and 2016). A note on the overall study: Template switching captured roughly one uniquely barcoded TCR beta cDNA molecule per two T cells in model experiments. To track age-related changes in TCR beta repertoire diversity, the study relied on deep sequencing normalized with unique cDNA molecular identifiers. Four age groups were formed from the donors: young (average 16 years), middle-aged (approximately 40), aged (62) and long-lived (around 80). Donors of different ages were randomly distributed across sequencing lanes to avoid experimental bias. For two donors (one aged 18 to 29 and one aged 80 or older), the study analyzed two additional independent replicas of 1 million unique cDNA reads from the same blood draw.

This clonotype appeared a few times. Its cognate antigen has yet to be identified. Per-base quality was not reported, and no clone a single base away is much larger than it. Library construction relied on 5' RACE. Sequencing relied on an Illumina HiSeq 2500. A second roughly 7 to 11 cycle PCR used a sample-barcoded 5' primer and a J-beta primer mix. A unique molecular identifier was introduced onto each TCR beta cDNA molecule by a template-switch 5' adaptor carrying 12 random nucleotides. Each sample yielded at least 2.5 million CDR3-containing paired-end reads. The Mint cDNA synthesis kit, primed by a TRBC-specific oligonucleotide, was used to synthesize first-strand cDNA from all RNA. After uracil-DNA glycosylase treatment, a first 18-cycle PCR used universal primers M1SS and BC2_uni_R on all cDNA. For the original study's pipeline: Each sample was normalized by randomly selecting 1 million high-quality reads, each carrying a distinct molecular identifier. Instead of being binned into consensus sequences, reads that shared molecular identifiers were thrown out. MiTCR, run with a Q25 quality threshold and the strictest error-elimination algorithm, handled CDR3 identification, clonotype clustering and error correction. Lower-bound total TCR beta diversity was estimated with a nonparametric unseen species model using Euler transformation. TCRdb reworked the public reads: Q25 trimming with fastp, MiXCR clone assembly, productive beta chains retained. All rows with the same CDR3 protein become a single entry with the most common DNA and genes. Clone size and V and J calls follow TCRdb, not the original study. This sample is represented by 1.5 million or so distinct CDR3 sequences; approximately 43% of them were singletons. The biggest ten clones account for about 4.1% of the sample.

Systemically healthy Caucasian individuals from Russia, roughly 40 in total and aged roughly 6 to 95 years, were included as donors. Each donor gave ten milliliters of peripheral blood, drawn into EDTA-treated Vacutainer tubes. Ficoll-Paque density-gradient centrifugation was used to isolate PBMCs, with at least 6 million obtained per sample. Total RNA was extracted from PBMCs with Trizol reagent, with at least 6 micrograms obtained per sample. For every donor, an aliquot of PBMCs went through flow cytometry to measure the percentages of naive CD45RAhigh/CD27high T cells. V loses 6 bases of germline sequence and J loses 2 bases, and the interval between the two ends is 17 bases. CDR1 and CDR2 (MDHEN, SYDVKM) derive from the germline V gene. Including the terminal cysteine and phenylalanine, the CDR3 comprises 16 residues. Kept here is only the CDR3 DNA, which spans 48 bases and is read in frame from base 1.

General conclusions and limits of the study: Estimates of total diversity based on one million sequenced T cells were considered lower bounds and underestimates. There was a strong correlation between observed TCR beta diversity and the percentage of naive T cells measured by flow cytometry. Because donor CMV infection status was unknown, age-related changes in expanded clonotypes were potentially confounded. Observed TCR beta diversity per million T cells fell roughly linearly with age, and a significant reduction was already apparent by age roughly 40. The long-lived group showed more naive CD4+ T cells, fewer expanded clones and increased TCR diversity than the aged group, suggesting age selection. Since profiling was done on bulk unsorted PBMCs, naive and antigen-experienced compartments could not be conclusively compared.

The sample consisted of blood. The chain couples TRBV28 to TRBJ1-5; the D gene is perhaps TRBD1, from 6 matching bases. This clonotype was obtained from a woman between 18 and 29 years old in good health. This receptor has the CDR3 CASSLTRQAGNQPQHF. The DNA sequence is given as TGTGCCAGCAGCCTAACCAGACAGGCAGGCAATCAGCCCCAGCATTTT.